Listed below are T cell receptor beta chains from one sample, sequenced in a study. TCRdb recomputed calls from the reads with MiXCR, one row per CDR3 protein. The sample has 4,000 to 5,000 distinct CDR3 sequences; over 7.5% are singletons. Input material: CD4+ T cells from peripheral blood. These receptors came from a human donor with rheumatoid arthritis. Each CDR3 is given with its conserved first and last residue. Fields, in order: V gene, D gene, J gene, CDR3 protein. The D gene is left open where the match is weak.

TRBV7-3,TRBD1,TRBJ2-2,CASSRDRESAGELFF
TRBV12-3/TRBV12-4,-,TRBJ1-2,CASRTTGRWNGYTF
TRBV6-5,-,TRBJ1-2,CASSYEGGYTF
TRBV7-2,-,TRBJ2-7,CASSPQYEQYF
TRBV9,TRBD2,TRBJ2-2,CASSVDPGGPSGELFF
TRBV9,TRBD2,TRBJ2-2,CASSVPGLVGTGELFF
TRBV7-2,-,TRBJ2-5,CASSLLGGGSRETQYF
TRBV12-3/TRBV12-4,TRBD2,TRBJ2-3,CASSKMGGPTDTQYF
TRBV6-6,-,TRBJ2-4,CASHAQGGPAKNIQYF
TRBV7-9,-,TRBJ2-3,CASSLAGGADTQYF
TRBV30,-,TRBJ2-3,CAWSVLAGGGTQYF
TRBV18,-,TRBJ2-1,CASSLRTLQNSYNEQFF
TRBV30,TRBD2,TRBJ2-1,CAWTGLAGVNEQFF
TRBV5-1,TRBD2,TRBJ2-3,CASSLTTSGITDTQYF
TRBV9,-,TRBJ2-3,CASSSTTGSDTQYF
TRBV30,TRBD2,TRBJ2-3,CAWSVRWEGPQDTQYF
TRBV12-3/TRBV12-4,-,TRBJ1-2,CASSGPGERYGYTF
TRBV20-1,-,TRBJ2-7,CTPRAAEQYF
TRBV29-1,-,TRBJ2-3,CSVGDGGADTQYF
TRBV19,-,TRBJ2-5,CASSFQRETQYF
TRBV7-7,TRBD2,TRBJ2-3,CASSSGTSGTDTQYF
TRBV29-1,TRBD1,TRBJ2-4,CSVGTGTGLNIQYF
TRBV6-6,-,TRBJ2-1,CASIPPGASWNEQFF
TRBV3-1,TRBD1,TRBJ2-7,CASRAQGAGEQYF
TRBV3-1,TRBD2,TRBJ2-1,CASSQVPGLVTNEQFF
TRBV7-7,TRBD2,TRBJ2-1,CASSPRGLAGVNNEQFF
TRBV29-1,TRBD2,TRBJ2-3,CSVEGHRAGERDTQYF
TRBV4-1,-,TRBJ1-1,CASSQTSTTEAFF
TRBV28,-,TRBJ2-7,CASSFGGTVTYEQYF
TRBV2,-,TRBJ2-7,CANTVGGLYEQYF
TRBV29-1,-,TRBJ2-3,CSDRESNSPTDTQYF
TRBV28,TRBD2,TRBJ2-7,CASSFTGLAGDEQYF
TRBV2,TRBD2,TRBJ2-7,CASSRLAGAYEQYF
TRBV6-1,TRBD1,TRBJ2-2,CATDRDGYAGELFF
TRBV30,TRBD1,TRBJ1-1,CAWRGQGLNTEAFF
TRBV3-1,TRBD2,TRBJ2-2,CASSQGLAGGPTGELFF
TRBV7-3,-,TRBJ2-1,CASSLNPAQLGEQFF
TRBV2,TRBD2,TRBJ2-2,CASLREHTGELFF
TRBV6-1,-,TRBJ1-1,CASSGSRVLNTEAFF
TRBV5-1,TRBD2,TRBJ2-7,CASGPRESYEQYF
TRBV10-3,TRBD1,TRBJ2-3,CAISLQGASTDTQYF
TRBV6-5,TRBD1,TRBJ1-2,CASSYGTVFNYGYTF
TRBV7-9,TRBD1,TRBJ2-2,CASSARGLNTGELFF
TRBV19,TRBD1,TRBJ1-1,CASKTTGGTEAFF
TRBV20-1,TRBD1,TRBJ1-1,CSASGPQGAAFF
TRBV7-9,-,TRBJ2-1,CASSPSGRTVYNEQFF